Listed below are T cell receptor beta chains from one sample, sequenced in a study of beta chain features in type 1 diabetes. TCRdb's copy holds only in-frame clones and misses some; the assay was immunoSEQ multiplex PCR. This table has 850,000 to 900,000 clones, around a sixth appearing once. Sequencing was done on a sample of naive CD4+ T cells from blood. The receptor set was obtained from a woman aged 18-29 years in good health. Each CDR3 is given with its conserved first and last residue. A D gene is named only where the DNA matches it firmly. Not all rows give a size; the values are once, few, many and, for expanded clones, a class.

j_gene	len	d_gene	v_gene	abundance	CDR3nt	CDR3aa
TRBJ2-7	16	TRBD2	TRBV28	few	TGTGCCAGCAGTTTCACTACTAGCGGGAGTACCTACGAGCAGTACTTC	CASSFTTSGSTYEQYF
TRBJ1-2	12	-	TRBV7-2	once	TGTGCCAGCAGCTTAGCGGGGCTTGGCTACACCTTC	CASSLAGLGYTF
TRBJ1-4	12	-	TRBV14	many	TGTGCCAGCAGCCCCTCGGGCAGGGGACTGTTTTTT	CASSPSGRGLFF
TRBJ1-3	14	-	TRBV28	few	TGTGCCAGCAGACAGGGAAACTCTGGAAACACCATATATTTT	CASRQGNSGNTIYF
TRBJ2-7	13	-	TRBV18	-	TGTGCCAGCTCACACGGTAGCGGCTACGAGCAGTACTTC	CASSHGSGYEQYF
TRBJ2-3	15	-	TRBV18	-	TGTGCCAGCTCACCCCTCGCGGAGGCGGGGGATACGCAGTATTTT	CASSPLAEAGDTQYF
TRBJ2-7	15	-	TRBV7-2	few	TGTGCCAGCAGTAGCAGGAGAAGGGGTCCCTACGAGCAGTACTTC	CASSSRRRGPYEQYF
TRBJ2-7	13	TRBD1	TRBV19	-	TGTGCCAGTAGGCGGACAGGGACCTACGAGCAGTACTTC	CASRRTGTYEQYF
TRBJ2-6	16	-	TRBV4-2	few	TGTGCCAGCAGCCACCAGGGGCGATCTGGGGCCAACGTCCTGACTTTC	CASSHQGRSGANVLTF
TRBJ2-7	13	TRBD1	TRBV7-9	-	TGTGCCAGCAACCTGGGACAGGGCTACGAGCAGTACTTC	CASNLGQGYEQYF
TRBJ2-1	16	TRBD1	TRBV19	-	TGTGCCAGTAGCACCCGGACAGGTGGCACGTACAATGAGCAGTTCTTC	CASSTRTGGTYNEQFF
TRBJ2-7	15	-	TRBV9	-	TGTGCCAGCAGCGTACTGCCAGGGACCCTCTACGAGCAGTACTTC	CASSVLPGTLYEQYF
TRBJ2-1	15	-	TRBV27	-	TGTGCCAGCAGTGACATAGCGGCCCCGTACAATGAGCAGTTCTTC	CASSDIAAPYNEQFF
TRBJ1-5	15	TRBD1	TRBV9	-	TGTGCCAGCAGCCGTAAGGCAGGGACAGATCAGCCCCAGCATTTT	CASSRKAGTDQPQHF
TRBJ2-2	14	-	TRBV9	once	TGTGCCAGCAGCGTAGGCAAGAACACCGGGGAGCTGTTTTTT	CASSVGKNTGELFF
TRBJ2-2	17	TRBD2	TRBV11-1	-	TGTGCCAGCAGCTTAAGGCTGAGGACTAGCGGGACCGGGGAGCTGTTTTTT	CASSLRLRTSGTGELFF
TRBJ2-7	13	-	TRBV28	-	TGTGCCAGCAGAGGTACAGGTTCCTACGAGCAGTACTTC	CASRGTGSYEQYF
TRBJ2-1	18	TRBD2	TRBV25-1	-	TGTGCCAGCAGTCGCTCTAGCGGGAGGGGGAGCTCCTACAATGAGCAGTTCTTC	CASSRSSGRGSSYNEQFF
TRBJ2-1	16	-	TRBV19	few	TGTGCCACCCAAGACAGACCCCTTACTCCCTACAATGAGCAGTTCTTC	CATQDRPLTPYNEQFF
TRBJ2-1	16	-	TRBV7-2	-	TGTGCCAGCAGCTTGAGTGGACACCTCCTACGGAATGAGCAGTTCTTC	CASSLSGHLLRNEQFF
TRBJ1-1	14	-	TRBV27	once	TGTGCCAGCAGTTTCGGGTTGGGGGCCGCTGAAGCTTTCTTT	CASSFGLGAAEAFF
TRBJ2-1	14	-	TRBV28	-	TGTGCCAGCAGCGCCGGGACTTCCTACAATGAGCAGTTCTTC	CASSAGTSYNEQFF
TRBJ2-3	15	-	TRBV6-1	-	TGTGCCAGCAGTGAAATATGGGGGCGCGGAGATACGCAGTATTTT	CASSEIWGRGDTQYF
TRBJ2-5	12	-	TRBV6-5	-	TGTGCCAGCAGTTACGGGGGTGAGACCCAGTACTTC	CASSYGGETQYF
TRBJ2-3	17	TRBD2	TRBV5-4	-	TGTGCCAGCAGCTACCTCATAAGCGGGAGATGGGGAGATACGCAGTATTTT	CASSYLISGRWGDTQYF
TRBJ2-5	12	-	TRBV7-2	few	TGTGCCAGCAGCTTAGGTGGGGGGACCCAGTACTTC	CASSLGGGTQYF
TRBJ2-7	15	-	TRBV28	few	TGTGCCAGCAGTTCCCCCGGCCAGGGGACTTACGAGCAGTACTTC	CASSSPGQGTYEQYF
TRBJ2-2	15	-	TRBV25-1	-	TGTGCCAGCAGTGAATCGGCAGGGTACACCGGGGAGCTGTTTTTT	CASSESAGYTGELFF
TRBJ1-5	14	TRBD1	TRBV28	-	TGTGCCAGCAGCCCTGACAGGGCCGATCGTCCCCAGCATTTT	CASSPDRADRPQHF
TRBJ1-2	16	-	TRBV7-2	-	TGTGCCAGCAGCCCGCGATCCCCTAGAACTAACTATGGCTACACCTTC	CASSPRSPRTNYGYTF
TRBJ2-1	14	TRBD2	TRBV27	-	TGTGCCAGCAAGGGAACCAGCGGGAGGAGTGAGCAGTTCTTC	CASKGTSGRSEQFF
TRBJ2-7	14	TRBD2	TRBV5-1	once	TGCGCCAGCAGCTTCCGCGGGAGGGACTACGAGCAGTACTTC	CASSFRGRDYEQYF
TRBJ1-5	17	-	TRBV4-1	few	TGCGCCAGCAGCCAAATCCGCCTCGGAGGTAGCAATCAGCCCCAGCATTTT	CASSQIRLGGSNQPQHF
TRBJ2-3	16	TRBD2	TRBV4-2	few	TGTGCCAGCAGCCCGACTAGCGGAACTAGCACAGATACGCAGTATTTT	CASSPTSGTSTDTQYF
TRBJ2-3	10	-	TRBV20-1	-	TGCAGTGCCGTGGAAGATACGCAGTATTTT	CSAVEDTQYF
TRBJ2-3	13	-	TRBV5-6	-	TGTGCCAGCAGCTTTGGGACTACAGATACGCAGTATTTT	CASSFGTTDTQYF
TRBJ2-7	15	-	TRBV28	-	TGTGCCAGCAGTTCCCCCAGGCCGCGGCGGGCCGAGCAGTACTTC	CASSSPRPRRAEQYF
TRBJ2-7	13	-	TRBV5-1	-	TGCGCCAGCAGCCCAGGGGTGACCTACGAGCAGTACTTC	CASSPGVTYEQYF
TRBJ2-4	16	TRBD1	TRBV5-6	-	TGTGCCAGCAGCCCTCCATGGACAGGGCGCAAAAACATTCAGTACTTC	CASSPPWTGRKNIQYF
TRBJ2-1	14	-	TRBV6-5	few	TGTGCCAGCAGTTACGATAGGAGGCACAATGAGCAGTTCTTC	CASSYDRRHNEQFF
TRBJ2-1	17	-	TRBV4-3	-	TGCGCCAGCAGCCAAGGAAGGGGGAGTGTCTCGGTCAATGAGCAGTTCTTC	CASSQGRGSVSVNEQFF
TRBJ2-1	18	TRBD1	TRBV15	few	TGTGCCACCAGCAGACAGGGGGCCCTGGAGCGGAGGGGGAATGAGCAGTTCTTC	CATSRQGALERRGNEQFF
TRBJ2-7	12	-	TRBV18	-	TGTGCCAGCTCACCCAACCTCTACGAGCAGTACTTC	CASSPNLYEQYF
TRBJ2-3	15	-	TRBV27	-	TGTGCCAGCAGTTTAAGAGTCCTTGGCACAGATACGCAGTATTTT	CASSLRVLGTDTQYF
TRBJ2-7	12	-	TRBV28	few	TGTGCCACCAGGGGGGATAGCTACGAGCAGTACTTC	CATRGDSYEQYF
TRBJ1-5	11	-	TRBV20-1	-	TGCAGTGCTAGAGGGAATCAGCCCCAGCATTTT	CSARGNQPQHF
TRBJ2-1	16	TRBD1	TRBV19	few	TGTGCCAGTAGTATGCTGGGAAAGGGGGCTTCCAATGAGCAGTTCTTC	CASSMLGKGASNEQFF
TRBJ2-5	15	TRBD2	TRBV7-2	few	TGTGCCAGCAGCTTAAGGCCTAGCGGGATGGAGACCCAGTACTTC	CASSLRPSGMETQYF
TRBJ1-1	16	-	TRBV7-9	-	TGTGCCAGCAGCTTAGCGCGGGGGGGAAGGAACACTGAAGCTTTCTTT	CASSLARGGRNTEAFF
TRBJ2-5	15	TRBD2	TRBV7-9	few	TGTGCCAGCAGGAAACTCGGGACGGGGGGAGAGACCCAGTACTTC	CASRKLGTGGETQYF
TRBJ2-6	15	-	TRBV29-1	few	TGCAGCGTTGAAGGGTCGGCGGAAGGGGCCAACGTCCTGACTTTC	CSVEGSAEGANVLTF
TRBJ2-5	13	-	TRBV7-2	few	TGTGCCAGCAGCTTAGGAGTGGAAGAGACCCAGTACTTC	CASSLGVEETQYF
TRBJ2-3	13	-	TRBV5-1	few	TGCGCCAGCAGCGTAAACAGGGCCGATACGCAGTATTTT	CASSVNRADTQYF
TRBJ2-2	16	-	TRBV12-1	few	TGTGCCAGCACCCCGATTAGGACTAGCGTAACCGGGGAGCTGTTTTTT	CASTPIRTSVTGELFF
TRBJ2-1	17	-	TRBV7-2	-	TGTGCCAGCAGCTTACGTGAGGCCAGAGCTCCCTACAATGAGCAGTTCTTC	CASSLREARAPYNEQFF
TRBJ2-1	16	TRBD2	TRBV6-5	few	TGTGCCAGCAGTTACGAAGCTAGCGGGAGCTACAATGAGCAGTTCTTC	CASSYEASGSYNEQFF
TRBJ2-1	16	TRBD2	TRBV9	-	TGTGCCAGCAGCAGACGACTAGCGGGAGGGTACAATGAGCAGTTCTTC	CASSRRLAGGYNEQFF
TRBJ2-4	12	-	TRBV2	many	TGTGCCAGCAGTGTGAGTCCGTACATTCAGTACTTC	CASSVSPYIQYF
TRBJ2-2	17	TRBD2	TRBV19	few	TGTGCCAGTAGTAAGGCTAGCGGGAGGGCCAGGTCCGGGGAGCTGTTTTTT	CASSKASGRARSGELFF
TRBJ2-2	16	-	TRBV6-5	few	TGTGCCAGCAGTTACTCGCCAGCTACAGACACCGGGGAGCTGTTTTTT	CASSYSPATDTGELFF